This TCR beta chain originates from a study of blood T cell repertoires in COVID-19. Overall study context: Nucleic acid was either cDNA or gDNA, and it came from T cells, B-cell-depleted T cells, or PBMCs.

The CDR3 totals 13 residues. The V gene's germline CDR1 is ENHRY and CDR2 SYGVKD. Trimming at V came to 6 bases and at J to 5 bases, leaving 6 bases not matched to a gene. In the original workflow: Reference gene primers were amplified, and this amplification served to estimate nucleated cell counts. Sequencing used immunoSEQ multiplex PCR; TCRdb keeps in-frame clones, though not all of them. V, J and clone size are taken as reported in that table, and D and trimming were inferred from the DNA itself. The table shows over 45,000 clones, with approximately 88% occurring only once. This chain connects TRBV10-3 to TRBJ2-5, with 7 bases matching TRBD1. The TCR was taken from a man in his sixties or seventies with acute or convalescent COVID-19. Sequencing used peripheral blood. DNA for the CDR3: TGTGCCATCAGCCCTGGGACAGTGGAGACCCAGTACTTC. Its translation: CAISPGTVETQYF.